What follows describes a single T cell receptor beta chain. Its antigen is currently unknown. The data derive from a study of cytomegalovirus exposure and HLA in healthy donors. Study findings and constraints: CMV serostatus stood as the only immune exposure information on hand. It is likely that the observed cluster of highly shared sequence variants was a sequencing artifact.

This CDR3 has 12 amino acids. Unmatched junction bases numbered 4, after V lost 6 bases and J lost 8 bases. The germline CDR1 and CDR2 sequences are MNHEY and SVGAGI. PCR employed 60 Vbeta and 13 Jbeta primers. Profiling relied on immunoSEQ multiplex PCR, and the TCRdb table lists in-frame clones only, not all of them. The repertoire holds about 210,000 clones, over 80% seen once, with approximately 6% in the top ten. Sequencing was carried out using PBMCs. The rearrangement uses TRBV6-5 and TRBJ1-3, with 7 bases fitting TRBD1. The clonotype was recovered from a man aged 35 to 55 in good health and CMV-seropositive. CDR3 protein: CASSRQGDTIYF. Written as DNA, the CDR3 is TGTGCCAGCAGCCGACAGGGTGACACCATATATTTT.